The rows below give T cell receptor beta chains drawn from one sample of a study of blood T cell repertoires in COVID-19. Here immunoSEQ multiplex PCR was the method, and the copy in TCRdb shows in-frame clones only, minus some. This table holds approximately 97,000 clones, roughly 81% found once. What was sequenced was peripheral blood. The receptors were sampled from a man aged 35 to 55 with active or convalescent COVID-19. Each CDR3 is given with its conserved first and last residue. The D gene is left open where the match is weak. Size is omitted from some rows. Given values are once, few, many or a class for expanded clones.

V	J	D	size	CDR3	DNA
TRBV6-2/TRBV6-3	TRBJ2-4	TRBD2	.	CASSYRRGGQNIQYF	TGTGCCAGCAGTTACAGGCGGGGGGGCCAAAACATTCAGTACTTC
TRBV4-3	TRBJ1-6	TRBD1	.	CASSQELPGGSSPLHF	TGCGCCAGCAGCCAAGAGTTGCCAGGGGGCTCGTCACCCCTCCACTTT
TRBV6-1	TRBJ1-3	TRBD1	.	CASSVGTGGFSGNTIYF	TGTGCCAGCAGTGTGGGGACAGGGGGGTTCTCTGGAAACACCATATATTTT
TRBV11-2	TRBJ2-3	.	.	CASSLNGARGATDTQYF	TGTGCCAGCAGCTTAAACGGGGCCCGCGGGGCCACAGATACGCAGTATTTT
TRBV2	TRBJ1-6	.	.	CASKAGNNSPLHF	TGTGCCAGCAAAGCAGGGAATAATTCACCCCTCCACTTT
TRBV20-1	TRBJ2-7	.	.	CSARSGFEQYF	TGCAGTGCTAGGTCGGGGTTCGAGCAGTACTTC
TRBV11-2	TRBJ1-1	TRBD1	.	CASSPTGSTEAFF	TGTGCCAGCAGCCCGACAGGGAGCACTGAAGCTTTCTTT
TRBV10-2	TRBJ1-1	.	.	CASSHQELNTEAFF	TGCGCCAGCAGTCATCAAGAGCTGAACACTGAAGCTTTCTTT
TRBV9	TRBJ1-6	.	.	CASSVDQGFNSPLHF	TGTGCCAGCAGCGTGGATCAGGGATTTAATTCACCCCTCCACTTT
TRBV30	TRBJ2-5	TRBD2	once	CAWSNSGGAPETQYF	TGTGCCTGGAGTAATAGCGGGGGGGCCCCAGAGACCCAGTACTTC
TRBV19	TRBJ1-5	.	once	CASSLQLASNQPQHF	TGTGCCAGTAGTCTCCAGTTAGCTAGCAATCAGCCCCAGCATTTT
TRBV19	TRBJ1-1	.	.	CASADLRGTEAFF	TGTGCCAGTGCCGATCTAAGGGGTACTGAAGCTTTCTTT
TRBV14	TRBJ1-4	.	.	CASSPGLWEKLFF	TGTGCCAGCAGTCCCGGTCTTTGGGAAAAACTGTTTTTT
TRBV3-1/TRBV3-2	TRBJ1-3	.	few	CASSNSGSGNTIYF	TGTGCCAGCAGTAACTCGGGGTCTGGAAACACCATATATTTT
TRBV5-1	TRBJ2-7	TRBD2	.	CASSQSSGGASNEQYF	TGCGCCAGCAGTCAATCTAGCGGGGGGGCCTCGAACGAGCAGTACTTC
TRBV10-2	TRBJ1-5	.	.	CASSESSVSNQPQHF	TGCGCCAGCAGTGAGTCTTCGGTAAGCAATCAGCCCCAGCATTTT
TRBV7-6	TRBJ1-4	.	.	CASSLAQRGGNEKLFF	TGTGCCAGCAGCTTAGCGCAGCGGGGGGGTAATGAAAAACTGTTTTTT
TRBV6-5	TRBJ2-7	.	.	CASSYRQGGSYEQYF	TGTGCCAGCAGTTACAGGCAGGGAGGCTCCTACGAGCAGTACTTC
TRBV6-1	TRBJ1-6	TRBD1	.	CASSEGDRVALHF	TGTGCCAGCAGTGAAGGGGACAGGGTGGCCCTCCACTTT
TRBV4-1	TRBJ2-1	.	.	CASSQEQLTPGDEQFF	TGCGCCAGCAGCCAAGAGCAGCTCACCCCAGGGGATGAGCAGTTCTTC
TRBV7-2	TRBJ1-2	.	.	CASSLVVQNYGYTF	TGTGCCAGCAGCTTGGTGGTACAGAACTATGGCTACACCTTC
TRBV2	TRBJ2-1	TRBD2	.	CAIGLAGGPVQFF	TGTGCCATCGGACTAGCGGGGGGGCCTGTGCAGTTCTTC
TRBV5-1	TRBJ1-2	.	.	CASSLGQKRPYQYGYTF	TGCGCCAGCAGCTTGGGCCAGAAGAGGCCTTATCAGTATGGCTACACCTTC
TRBV3-1/TRBV3-2	TRBJ2-3	TRBD2	.	CASLPSSGGHPDTQYF	TGTGCCAGTTTGCCGTCTAGCGGGGGGCATCCGGATACGCAGTATTTT